These 3 T cell receptor beta chains share one sample of origin, sequenced in a study of cytomegalovirus exposure and HLA in healthy donors. PCR primers comprised 60 Vbeta and 13 Jbeta primers. Method: immunoSEQ multiplex PCR; TCRdb's copy keeps in-frame clones and lacks some. The sample includes a few hundred thousand clones, around 81% of them seen just once. The sample taken for sequencing was PBMCs. Every receptor here comes from an older woman in good health and CMV-seropositive.

V and J are TRBV27 and TRBJ2-7, with a possible D match to TRBD2 (6 bases). Trimming left V 2 bases short and J 2 bases short, with 7 bases between. Germline lookup yields CDR1 MNHEY and CDR2 SMNVEV (reference sequence). The CDR3 runs 13 residues. For the CDR3, the DNA is TGTGCCAGCAGTTTAGCGGGAACCTACGAGCAGTACTTC. Protein sequence: CASSLAGTYEQYF.

V gene TRBV6-6 combines with J gene TRBJ2-1; 9 bases agree with TRBD2. The germline gives CDR1 MNHNY, CDR2 SVGAGI (reference sequence). The CDR3 sequence is 16 residues long. After removal of 6 bases from V and 0 bases from J, the junction contained 6 bases not matched to a gene. The CDR3 sequence: CASRATSGSSYNEQFF. In DNA form, the CDR3 reads TGTGCCAGCAGGGCGACTAGCGGCAGCTCCTACAATGAGCAGTTCTTC.

This chain uses TRBV7-2 with TRBJ2-1; 7 bases are shared with TRBD2. Looked up from germline, CDR1 is SGHTA and CDR2 is FQGNSA. Trimming at V came to 6 bases and at J to 8 bases, leaving 4 bases not matched to a gene. The CDR3 sequence is 12 residues long. The CDR3 bases are TGTGCCAGCAGGAGACTAGCCCATGAGCAGTTCTTC. Amino acids: CASRRLAHEQFF.